What follows are 9 T cell receptor beta chains derived from one specimen sequenced in a study of CD8 T cells in ankylosing spondylitis. TCRdb called the 5' RACE reads again in MiXCR, with one record for every CDR3 protein. The sample includes 200,000 to 250,000 distinct CDR3 sequences, roughly 32% of them seen just once. The specimen sequenced was blood, either unsorted or a sorted T cell fraction (not recorded which). Every receptor here comes from a male donor with ankylosing spondylitis or in good health (not recorded which).

This clonotype has only a few counts. The genes are TRBV20-1 and TRBJ2-7, with D uncertain. Germline CDR1 reads DFQATT; CDR2 reads SNEGSKA (reference sequence). V dropped 0 bases and J dropped 5 bases, with 8 bases sitting between them. The CDR3 spans 12 residues. CDR3 in amino acids: CSARDPFDEQYF. The CDR3 nucleotides are TGCAGTGCTAGAGATCCGTTCGACGAGCAGTACTTC.

This clonotype appeared a few times. This chain uses TRBV20-1 with TRBJ2-7; D is perhaps TRBD1 (7 bases). The CDR3 is made up of 15 amino acids. V lost 5 bases, J lost 4 bases, and 21 bases lay in between. Germline V gene sequence: CDR1 DFQATT, CDR2 SNEGSKA (reference sequence). The CDR3 region has the DNA TGCAGTGCTCCAGCCCACCTACAGGGGAGGTACGAGCAGTACTTC. It translates to CSAPAHLQGRYEQYF.

V usage is TRBV5-1 and J usage is TRBJ2-7, with D perhaps matching TRBD1 (6 bases). Germline values: CDR1 SGHRS, CDR2 YFSETQ. The V end was cut by 5 bases, the J end by 2 bases, with 20 bases between. This CDR3 spans 16 amino acids. The chain's CDR3 is CASSLLRQEGTYEQYF. The CDR3 DNA is TGCGCCAGCAGTTTGCTTCGACAGGAAGGGACCTACGAGCAGTACTTC.

V and J are TRBV20-1 and TRBJ2-5, with D possibly matching TRBD1 (5 bases). There are 13 residues in the CDR3. Deletions cut 3 bases from V and 1 base from J, with 9 bases between. Per the germline V gene, CDR1 is DFQATT and CDR2 is SNEGSKA (reference sequence). This CDR3 reads CSARDTPQETQYF. The CDR3 DNA is TGCAGTGCTAGGGACACCCCCCAAGAGACCCAGTACTTC.

This clonotype appeared once. In DNA form, the CDR3 reads TGCAGTGCTAGAGATAGGTGGGGGGCCGCAGATACGCAGTATTTT. Its translation: CSARDRWGAADTQYF. The J gene is TRBJ2-3, the V gene TRBV20-1, with D perhaps given as TRBD1 or TRBD2 (6 bases each). V was cut by 0 bases and J by 4 bases, with 14 bases left in between. Germline values: CDR1 DFQATT, CDR2 SNEGSKA (reference sequence). The CDR3 length is 15 residues.

The CDR3 DNA is TGTGCCAGCAGCCAACAGGGAAGGGTTAATTCACCCCTCCACTTT. This encodes CASSQQGRVNSPLHF. This sequence joins TRBV12-3 or TRBV12-4 and TRBJ1-6; tentative D call: TRBD1 (6 bases). The V end was cut by 6 bases, the J end by 6 bases, with 15 bases between. The CDR3 runs to 15 residues.

The V gene is TRBV3-1, the J gene TRBJ2-5; weak D call: TRBD2 (6 bases). Trimming stripped 0 bases from V and 5 bases from J, with 16 bases between. The germline V gene encodes CDR1 LGHDT and CDR2 YNNKEL (reference sequence). This CDR3 spans 16 amino acids. The CDR3 sequence: CASSQDYRPAGETQYF. CDR3 nucleotides: TGTGCCAGCAGCCAAGATTACAGGCCCGCGGGGGAGACCCAGTACTTC.

This clonotype was detected a few times. The rearrangement joins TRBV13 to TRBJ2-7; D is perhaps TRBD2 (6 bases). The length of the CDR3 is 13 residues. The V and J ends lost 5 bases and 5 bases respectively, with 13 bases between them. Germline V lookup: CDR1 PRHDT, CDR2 FYEKMQ (reference sequence). The CDR3 region is CASSALATHEQYF. The CDR3 nucleotides are TGTGCCAGCAGCGCCCTAGCGACCCACGAGCAGTACTTC.

This clonotype was counted between two and nine times. This rearrangement joins TRBV20-1 to TRBJ2-5; 8 bases fit TRBD1. CDR1 is DFQATT, CDR2 SNEGSKA, per germline (reference sequence). CDR3 length: 13 amino acids. V shed 3 bases and J 5 bases; nucleotides not matched to a gene: 5. CDR3 amino acids: CSASRQGAETQYF. CDR3 in DNA: TGCAGTGCTAGTCGGCAGGGGGCCGAGACCCAGTACTTC.